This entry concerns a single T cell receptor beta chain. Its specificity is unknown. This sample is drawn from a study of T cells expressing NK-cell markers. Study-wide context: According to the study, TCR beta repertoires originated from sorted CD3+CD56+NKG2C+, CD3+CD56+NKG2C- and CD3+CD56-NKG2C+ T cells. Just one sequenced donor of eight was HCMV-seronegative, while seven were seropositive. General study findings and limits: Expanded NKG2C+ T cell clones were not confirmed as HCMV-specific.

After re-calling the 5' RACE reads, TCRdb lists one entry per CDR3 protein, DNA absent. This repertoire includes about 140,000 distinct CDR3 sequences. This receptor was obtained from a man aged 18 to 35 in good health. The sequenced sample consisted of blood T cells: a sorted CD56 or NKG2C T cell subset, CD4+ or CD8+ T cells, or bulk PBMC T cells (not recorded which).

The CDR3 spells CASGPQSRVSNQPQHF. V usage is TRBV12-3 or TRBV12-4 and J usage is TRBJ1-5; TCRdb names TRBD1, which stays unverified in the absence of DNA. The CDR3 covers 16 residues.